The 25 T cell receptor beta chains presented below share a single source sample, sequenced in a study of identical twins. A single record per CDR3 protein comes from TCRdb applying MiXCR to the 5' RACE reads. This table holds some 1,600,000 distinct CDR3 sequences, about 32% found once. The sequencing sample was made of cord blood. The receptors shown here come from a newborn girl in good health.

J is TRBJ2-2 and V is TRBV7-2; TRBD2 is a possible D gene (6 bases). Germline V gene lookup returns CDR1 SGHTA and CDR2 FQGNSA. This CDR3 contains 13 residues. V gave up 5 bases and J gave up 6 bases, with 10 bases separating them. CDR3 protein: CASSGLNPGELFF. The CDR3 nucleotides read TGTGCCAGCAGCGGACTAAATCCCGGGGAGCTGTTTTTT. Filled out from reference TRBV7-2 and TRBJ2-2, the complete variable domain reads GAGVSQSPSNKVTEKGKDVELRCDPISGHTALYWYRQSLGQGLEFLIYFQGNSAPDKSGLPSDRFSAERTGGSVSTLTIQRTQQEDSAVYLCASSGLNPGELFFGEGSRLTVL.

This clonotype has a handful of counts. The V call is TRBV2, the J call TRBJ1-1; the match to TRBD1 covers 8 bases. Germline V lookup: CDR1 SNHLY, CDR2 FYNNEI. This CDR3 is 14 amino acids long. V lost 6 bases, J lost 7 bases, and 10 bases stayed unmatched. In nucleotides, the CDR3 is TGTGCCAGCAGCCCACGGACAGGGATCCGTGAAGCTTTCTTT. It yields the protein CASSPRTGIREAFF.

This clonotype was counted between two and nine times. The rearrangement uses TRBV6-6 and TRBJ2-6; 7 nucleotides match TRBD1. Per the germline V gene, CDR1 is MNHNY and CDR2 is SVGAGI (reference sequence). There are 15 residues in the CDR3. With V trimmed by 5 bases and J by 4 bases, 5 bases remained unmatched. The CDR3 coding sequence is TGTGCCAGCAGTCCGACAGGGTACGGGGCCAACGTCCTGACTTTC. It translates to CASSPTGYGANVLTF.

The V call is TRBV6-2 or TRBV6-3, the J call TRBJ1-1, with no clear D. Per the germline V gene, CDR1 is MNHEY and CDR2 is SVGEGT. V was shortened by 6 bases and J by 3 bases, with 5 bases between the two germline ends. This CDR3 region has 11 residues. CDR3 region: CASRKHTEAFF. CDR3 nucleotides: TGTGCCAGCAGGAAACACACTGAAGCTTTCTTT.

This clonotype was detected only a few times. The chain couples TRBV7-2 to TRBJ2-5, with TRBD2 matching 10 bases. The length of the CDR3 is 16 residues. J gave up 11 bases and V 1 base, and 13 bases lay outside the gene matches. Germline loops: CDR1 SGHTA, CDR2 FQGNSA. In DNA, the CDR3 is TGTGCCAGCAGCTTAGATCTAGCGGGAGCAGGAGATGAGCAGTACTTC. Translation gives CASSLDLAGAGDEQYF.

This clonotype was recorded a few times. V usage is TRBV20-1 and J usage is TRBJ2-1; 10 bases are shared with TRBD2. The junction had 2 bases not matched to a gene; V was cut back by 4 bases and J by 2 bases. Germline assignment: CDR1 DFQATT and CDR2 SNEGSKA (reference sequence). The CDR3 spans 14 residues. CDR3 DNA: TGCAGTGCTATTAGCGGGGGGACCTACAATGAGCAGTTCTTC. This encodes CSAISGGTYNEQFF.

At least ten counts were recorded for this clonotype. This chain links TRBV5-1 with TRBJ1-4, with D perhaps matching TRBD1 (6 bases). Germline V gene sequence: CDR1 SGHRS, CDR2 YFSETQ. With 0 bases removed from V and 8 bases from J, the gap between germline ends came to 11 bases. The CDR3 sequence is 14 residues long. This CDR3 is CASSLGGGAEKLFF. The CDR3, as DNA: TGCGCCAGCAGCTTGGGCGGGGGCGCAGAAAAACTGTTTTTT.

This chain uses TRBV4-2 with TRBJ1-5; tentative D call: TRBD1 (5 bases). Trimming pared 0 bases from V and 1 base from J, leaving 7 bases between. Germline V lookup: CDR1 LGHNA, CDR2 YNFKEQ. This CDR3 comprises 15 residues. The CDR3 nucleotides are TGTGCCAGCAGCCAAGAGGAGGGGAGCAATCAGCCCCAGCATTTT. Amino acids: CASSQEEGSNQPQHF.

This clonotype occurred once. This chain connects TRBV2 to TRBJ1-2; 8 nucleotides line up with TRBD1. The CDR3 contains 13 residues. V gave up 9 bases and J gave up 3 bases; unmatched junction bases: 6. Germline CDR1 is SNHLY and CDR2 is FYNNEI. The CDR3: CASRSGGYYGYTF. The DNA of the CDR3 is TGTGCCAGTAGATCAGGGGGCTACTATGGCTACACCTTC.

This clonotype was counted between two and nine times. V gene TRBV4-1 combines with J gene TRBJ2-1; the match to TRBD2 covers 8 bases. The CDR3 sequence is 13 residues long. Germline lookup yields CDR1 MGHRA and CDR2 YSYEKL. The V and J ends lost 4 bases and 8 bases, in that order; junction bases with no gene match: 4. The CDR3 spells CASSRLAMDEQFF. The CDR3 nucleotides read TGCGCCAGCAGCCGACTAGCGATGGATGAGCAGTTCTTC.

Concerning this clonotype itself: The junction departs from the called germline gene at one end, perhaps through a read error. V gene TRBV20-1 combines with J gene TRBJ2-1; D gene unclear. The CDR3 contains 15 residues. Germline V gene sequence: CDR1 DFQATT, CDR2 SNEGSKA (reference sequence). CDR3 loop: CGARDFYNRYNEQFF. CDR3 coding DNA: TGCGGTGCTAGAGACTTTTACAACCGCTACAATGAGCAGTTCTTC.

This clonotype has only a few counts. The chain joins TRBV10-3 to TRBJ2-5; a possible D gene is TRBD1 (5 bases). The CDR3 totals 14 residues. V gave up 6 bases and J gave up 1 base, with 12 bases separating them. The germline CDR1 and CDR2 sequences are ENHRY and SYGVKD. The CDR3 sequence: CAIRVGHFQETQYF. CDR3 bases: TGTGCCATCAGGGTCGGACACTTCCAAGAGACCCAGTACTTC.

CDR3: CASGTAGVTDTEAFF. CDR3 nucleotides: TGTGCCAGTGGGACAGCCGGGGTCACGGACACTGAAGCTTTCTTT. The rearrangement links TRBV28 to TRBJ1-1; 7 positions match TRBD1. The V and J ends lost 9 bases and 3 bases, in that order; junction bases with no gene match: 13. The CDR3 is 15 residues long. CDR1 is MDHEN and CDR2 is SYDVKM in the germline V gene.

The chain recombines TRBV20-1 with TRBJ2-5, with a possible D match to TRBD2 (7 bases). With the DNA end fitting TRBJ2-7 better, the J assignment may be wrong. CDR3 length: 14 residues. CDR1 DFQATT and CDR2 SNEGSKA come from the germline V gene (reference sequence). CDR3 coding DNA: TGCAGTGCTATTCGCGGGAGAGGGGGATACGAGCAGTACTTC. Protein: CSAIRGRGGYEQYF.

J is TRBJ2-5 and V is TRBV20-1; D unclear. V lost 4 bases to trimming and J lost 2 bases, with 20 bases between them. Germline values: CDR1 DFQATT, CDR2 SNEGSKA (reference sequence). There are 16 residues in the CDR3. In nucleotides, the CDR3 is TGCAGTGCTACGGGCTCCCTACTCGGATTACAAGAGACCCAGTACTTC. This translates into CSATGSLLGLQETQYF.

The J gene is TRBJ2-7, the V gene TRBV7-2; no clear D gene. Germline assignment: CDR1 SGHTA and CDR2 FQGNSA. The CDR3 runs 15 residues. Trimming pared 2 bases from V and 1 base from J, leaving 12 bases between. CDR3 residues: CASSLLGGDSYEQYF. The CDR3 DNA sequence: TGTGCCAGCAGCTTATTGGGTGGGGATTCCTACGAGCAGTACTTC.

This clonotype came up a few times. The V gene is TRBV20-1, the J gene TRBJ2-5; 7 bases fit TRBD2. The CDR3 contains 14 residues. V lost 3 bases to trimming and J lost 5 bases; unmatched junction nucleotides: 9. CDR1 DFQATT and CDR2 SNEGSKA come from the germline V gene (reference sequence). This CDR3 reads CSARLLAGLETQYF. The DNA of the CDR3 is TGCAGTGCTAGGCTGTTAGCGGGTTTGGAGACCCAGTACTTC.

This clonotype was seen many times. The CDR3 coding sequence is TGTGCCAGCAGTCCCGAAACCTACAATGAGCAGTTCTTC. It specifies CASSPETYNEQFF. This sequence joins TRBV28 and TRBJ2-1, with unresolved D. The ends were cut back, 5 bases at V and 2 bases at J, with 7 bases in the middle. The CDR3 contains 13 residues. The germline gives CDR1 MDHEN, CDR2 SYDVKM.

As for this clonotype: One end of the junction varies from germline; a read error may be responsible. This CDR3 is CATSDSRANGQFF. The CDR3 DNA follows: TGTGCCACCAGTGATTCCAGGGCCAATGGGCAGTTCTTC. V is TRBV24-1 and J is TRBJ2-1; perhaps TRBD1 as D (5 bases). The CDR3 length is 13 residues. Germline-derived CDR1 and CDR2 are KGHDR and SFDVKD.

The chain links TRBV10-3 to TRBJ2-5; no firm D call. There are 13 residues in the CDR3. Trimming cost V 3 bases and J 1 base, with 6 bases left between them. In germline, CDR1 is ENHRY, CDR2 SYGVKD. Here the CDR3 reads CAISEQLQETQYF. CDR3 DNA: TGTGCCATCAGTGAACAGCTCCAAGAGACCCAGTACTTC.

The CDR3 DNA reads TGCGCCAGCAGCTTGGGGGCCATAGCGGGATACTCCTACGAGCAGTACTTC. Translated, it gives CASSLGAIAGYSYEQYF. V and J are TRBV5-1 and TRBJ2-7; TRBD2 aligns across 8 bases. Germline lookup yields CDR1 SGHRS and CDR2 YFSETQ. The V gene end was trimmed by 0 bases and the J gene end by 0 bases; junction bases not matched to a gene: 8. The CDR3 has 17 residues.

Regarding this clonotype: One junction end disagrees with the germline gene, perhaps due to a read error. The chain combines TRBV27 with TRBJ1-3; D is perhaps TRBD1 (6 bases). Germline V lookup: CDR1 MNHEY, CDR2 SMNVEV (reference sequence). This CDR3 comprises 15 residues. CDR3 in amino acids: CASSADRYSGNAIYF. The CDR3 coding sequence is TGTGCCAGCAGTGCCGACAGGTACTCTGGAAACGCCATATATTTT.

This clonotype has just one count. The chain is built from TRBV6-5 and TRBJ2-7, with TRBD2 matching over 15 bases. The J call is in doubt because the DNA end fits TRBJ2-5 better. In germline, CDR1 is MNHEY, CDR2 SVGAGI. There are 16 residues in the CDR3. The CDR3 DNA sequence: TGTGCCAGCAGTTCGGGACTAGCGGGAGGACGAGAGACCCAGTACTTC. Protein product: CASSSGLAGGRETQYF.

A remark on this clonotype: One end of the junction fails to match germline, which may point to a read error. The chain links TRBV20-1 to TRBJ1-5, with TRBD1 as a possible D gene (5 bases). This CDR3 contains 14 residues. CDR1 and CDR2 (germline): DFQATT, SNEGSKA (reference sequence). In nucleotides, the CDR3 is TGCAGTGCTAGGGCCGGGGGTAGCAATCAGCACCAGCATTTT. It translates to CSARAGGSNQHQHF.

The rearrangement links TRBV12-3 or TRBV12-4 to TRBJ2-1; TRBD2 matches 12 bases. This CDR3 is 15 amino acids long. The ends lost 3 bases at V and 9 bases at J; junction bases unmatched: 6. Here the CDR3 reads CASSLASGRGGEQFF. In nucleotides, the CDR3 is TGTGCCAGCAGTTTGGCTAGCGGGAGGGGAGGTGAGCAGTTCTTC.